Listed here are 8 T cell receptor beta chains from one sample, sequenced in a study of STAT3 mutations in large granular lymphocyte leukemia. Notes on the study in general: At least one immunodominant TCR beta clonotype appeared in every T-cell large granular lymphocyte leukemia patient.

Method: immunoSEQ multiplex PCR; TCRdb's copy keeps in-frame clones and lacks some. Here the sample spans roughly 4,000 clones, approximately 72% being singletons. These receptors' targets are unknown. What was sequenced was peripheral blood mononuclear cells. These TCRs come from a man aged 60-69 years with T-cell large granular lymphocyte leukemia. Some clones in this sample may be carry-over from other donors' samples.

The chain uses TRBV6-5 and TRBJ1-1, with D possibly TRBD1 on 5 matching bases. The CDR3 runs 14 residues. V dropped 6 bases and J dropped 0 bases, with 11 bases sitting between them. Germline lookup yields CDR1 MNHEY and CDR2 SVGAGI. The CDR3 nucleotides are TGTGCCAGCAGAGGGACCGTACTGAACACTGAAGCTTTCTTT. It specifies CASRGTVLNTEAFF.

This clone was detected only once. The gene calls are TRBV7-2 and TRBJ2-6, with D possibly being TRBD2 (5 bases). V was clipped by 3 bases and J by 0 bases, with 9 bases between them. The CDR3 has 16 residues. Germline CDR1 SGHTA, CDR2 FQGNSA. This CDR3 is CASSFGGYSGANVLTF. As DNA, the CDR3 is TGTGCCAGCAGCTTCGGCGGGTACTCTGGGGCCAACGTCCTGACTTTC. The full variable domain, its missing parts supplied by reference TRBV7-2 and TRBJ2-6, is GAGVSQSPSNKVTEKGKDVELRCDPISGHTALYWYRQSLGQGLEFLIYFQGNSAPDKSGLPSDRFSAERTGGSVSTLTIQRTQQEDSAVYLCASSFGGYSGANVLTFGAGSRLTVL.

This sequence joins TRBV4-1 and TRBJ1-2; D is possibly TRBD1 (5 bases). Germline CDR1 MGHRA, CDR2 YSYEKL. This CDR3 has 19 amino acids. V was shortened by 2 bases and J by 8 bases, with 30 bases between the two germline ends. CDR3 amino acids: CASSQLLGPRGGELGGYTF. CDR3 coding DNA: TGCGCCAGCAGCCAACTCCTGGGGCCCCGGGGGGGGGAGCTCGGAGGCTACACCTTC.

This clone was seen a handful of times. The chain carries TRBV10-3 and TRBJ2-5; 7 bases are a match to TRBD2. Germline CDR1 and CDR2: ENHRY and SYGVKD. This CDR3 is built from 17 residues. V lost 0 bases, J lost 5 bases, and 12 bases stayed unmatched. The CDR3, as DNA: TGTGCCATCAGTGAGTCGGGCTCGGGGGGATCGTTCGAGACCCAGTACTTC. Translated, it gives CAISESGSGGSFETQYF.

This chain joins TRBV6-1 and TRBJ1-5; no clear D gene. Trimming left V 2 bases short and J 4 bases short, with 6 bases between. Germline CDR1 and CDR2: MNHNS and SASEGT. The CDR3 has 13 amino acids. The CDR3 here is CASSESRNQPQHF. CDR3 DNA sequence: TGTGCCAGCAGTGAAAGCAGGAATCAGCCCCAGCATTTT.

The chain joins TRBV6-5 to TRBJ2-7; D call uncertain. V was cut by 0 bases and J by 6 bases, with 3 bases left in between. This CDR3 spans 11 amino acids. Germline-derived CDR1 and CDR2 are MNHEY and SVGAGI. CDR3 sequence reads: CASSYSGEQYF. For the CDR3, the DNA is TGTGCCAGCAGTTACTCCGGCGAGCAGTACTTC.

The chain has TRBV18 and TRBJ1-5; the D gene is possibly TRBD1 (6 bases). This CDR3 comprises 14 residues. The germline V gene encodes CDR1 KGHSH and CDR2 LQKENI. V was cut by 5 bases and J by 8 bases, with 16 bases left in between. CDR3 sequence (DNA): TGTGCCAGCTCATTACAGGGCGGCTTGGAGCCCCAGCATTTT. This encodes CASSLQGGLEPQHF.

The chain uses TRBV25-1 and TRBJ2-3; possibly TRBD1 for D (5 bases). Germline V gene lookup returns CDR1 MGHDK and CDR2 SYGVNS. The CDR3 runs 12 residues. The V gene lost 7 bases and the J gene lost 4 bases, with 9 bases spanning the gap. In DNA, the CDR3 is TGTGCCAGCATGGTAGGGGCAGATACGCAGTATTTT. Its translation: CASMVGADTQYF.